This T cell receptor beta chain came from a study of CD8+CD57+ T cells in acquired aplastic anemia. TCR beta VDJ and CDR3 profiles were obtained from a genomic DNA template. Using its own MiXCR run on the reads, TCRdb lists one record per CDR3 protein. The table lists approximately 150,000 distinct CDR3 sequences, 40% to 55% of them singletons. In germline, CDR1 is SQVTM, CDR2 ANQGSEA. V was cut by 6 bases and J by 5 bases, with 9 bases left in between. The CDR3 totals 11 residues. The patients chosen for sequencing had shown expansion of CD8+CD57+ cells (detected by flow cytometry). The TCR was taken from a human donor with aplastic anemia. Input material: sorted CD4+, CD8+, or CD8+CD57+ T cells (not recorded which) from PBMCs. The gene calls are TRBV29-1 and TRBJ2-3; either TRBD1 or TRBD2 may fit D (6 bases each). The CDR3 nucleotides are TGCAGCGTGGAGGGGGTAGATACGCAGTATTTT. This sequence encodes CSVEGVDTQYF.